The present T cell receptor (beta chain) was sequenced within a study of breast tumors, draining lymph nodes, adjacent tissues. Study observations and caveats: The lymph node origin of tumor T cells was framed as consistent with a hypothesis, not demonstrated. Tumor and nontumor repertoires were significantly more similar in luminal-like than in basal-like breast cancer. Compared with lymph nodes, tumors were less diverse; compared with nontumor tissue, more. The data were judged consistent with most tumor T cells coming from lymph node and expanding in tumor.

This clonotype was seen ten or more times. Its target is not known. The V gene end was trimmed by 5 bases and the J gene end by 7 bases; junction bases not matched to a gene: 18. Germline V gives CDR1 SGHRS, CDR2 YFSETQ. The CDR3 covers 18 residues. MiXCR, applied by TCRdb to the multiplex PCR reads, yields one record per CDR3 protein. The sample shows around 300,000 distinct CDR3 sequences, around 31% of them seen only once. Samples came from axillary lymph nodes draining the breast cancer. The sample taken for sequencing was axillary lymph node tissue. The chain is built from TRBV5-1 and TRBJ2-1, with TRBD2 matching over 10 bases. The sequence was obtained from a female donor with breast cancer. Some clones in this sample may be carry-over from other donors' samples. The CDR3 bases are TGCGCCAGCAGTTCAACATGGAGCGGGAGGGCCTCGGCAAATGAGCAGTTCTTC. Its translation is CASSSTWSGRASANEQFF.